This TCR beta chain was recovered during a study of beta chain features in type 1 diabetes. Study outcomes and limitations: Individuals with type 1 diabetes displayed fewer insertions and more deletions at VDJ junctions.

This clone was observed a handful of times. Its antigen is as yet unknown. Since all of the isolated RNA was reverse transcribed, expressed TCRB transcripts were what got sequenced. The table came from immunoSEQ multiplex PCR; TCRdb's copy has only in-frame clones and leaves some out. The sample yields hundreds of thousands of clones, 15% to 20% seen once. Germline assignment: CDR1 MNHNS and CDR2 SASEGT. This CDR3 spans 18 amino acids. The ends lost 2 bases at V and 1 base at J; junction bases unmatched: 6. Sequences were obtained from naive CD4+ T cells from blood. The V call is TRBV6-1, the J call TRBJ2-1; 12 nucleotides align to TRBD2. The TCR sequence derives from a woman younger than 35 in good health. The CDR3 region is CASSESTSGSSSYNEQFF. The CDR3 DNA sequence: TGTGCCAGCAGTGAATCGACTAGCGGGAGCTCGTCCTACAATGAGCAGTTCTTC.